The sequence of this T cell receptor beta chain was determined in a study of PD-1 blockade in mismatch repair-deficient tumors. TCRdb keeps only in-frame clones here, not all; method: immunoSEQ multiplex PCR. The data contain tens of thousands of clones, around 80% of them singletons. This clone showed up just once. Sequenced material: PBMCs, taken 6 to 7 weeks after starting pembrolizumab. The source is an adult with mismatch repair-deficient cancer.

CDR3 bases: TGTGCCAGTAGTACCCCCTGGACAGAGGTCATTCAGTACTTC. As protein: CASSTPWTEVIQYF. The gene calls are TRBV19 and TRBJ2-4; possible D gene TRBD1, 6 bases. V was pared by 4 bases and J by 9 bases, with 16 bases between. The CDR3 loop spans 14 amino acids. The germline CDR1 and CDR2 sequences are LNHDA and SQIVND (reference sequence).